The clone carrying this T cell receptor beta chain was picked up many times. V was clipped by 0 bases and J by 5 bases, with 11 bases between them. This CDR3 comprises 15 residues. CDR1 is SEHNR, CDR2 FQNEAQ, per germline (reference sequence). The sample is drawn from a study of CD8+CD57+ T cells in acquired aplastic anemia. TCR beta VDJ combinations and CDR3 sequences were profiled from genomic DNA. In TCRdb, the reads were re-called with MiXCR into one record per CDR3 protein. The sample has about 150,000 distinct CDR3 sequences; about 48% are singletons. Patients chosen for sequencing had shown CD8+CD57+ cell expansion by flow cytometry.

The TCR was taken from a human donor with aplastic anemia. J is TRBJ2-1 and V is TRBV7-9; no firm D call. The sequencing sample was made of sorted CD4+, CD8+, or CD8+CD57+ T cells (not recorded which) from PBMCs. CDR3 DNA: TGTGCCAGCAGCTTAGCAGGGCTTTTTGACAATGAGCAGTTCTTC. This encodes CASSLAGLFDNEQFF.